This paragraph reports one T cell receptor (beta chain). This sample stems from a study of cytomegalovirus exposure and HLA in healthy donors. 13 Jbeta primers and 60 Vbeta primers were used for the PCR. Using immunoSEQ multiplex PCR, the repertoire was profiled, and TCRdb retains in-frame clones only, with some absent. This sample's clone table lists tens of thousands of clones. Germline CDR1 SQVTM, CDR2 ANQGSEA. This CDR3 has 12 amino acids. Trimming pared 6 bases from V and 4 bases from J, leaving 12 bases between. The sequencing sample was made of PBMCs. The chain recombines TRBV29-1 with TRBJ2-5; D not resolved. This sequence originates from a female donor in good health and CMV-seronegative. The CDR3 sequence is CSVHEVGETQYF. DNA for the CDR3: TGCAGCGTCCATGAGGTGGGAGAGACCCAGTACTTC.